Described below is a single T cell receptor (beta chain) sequence and its context. Its cognate antigen is unknown. The junction does not match germline at one end; this may be a read error. These data originate in a study of CD8+CD57+ T cells in acquired aplastic anemia. Study at large: Sorted CD4+ and CD8+ cell DNA averaged about 3.5 ug. General study findings and limits: Controls and patients did not differ significantly in CD8+ Simpson's diversity.

TCR beta VDJ and CDR3 profiles were obtained from a genomic DNA template. TCRdb called the reads again in MiXCR, with one record for every CDR3 protein. The sample lists roughly 250,000 distinct CDR3 sequences; approximately 79% were seen once. It was patients with CD8+CD57+ cell expansion by flow cytometry who were chosen for sequencing. CDR1 and CDR2 from the germline V gene are SEHNR and FQNEAQ (reference sequence). The CDR3 is 15 residues long. The clonotype originates from a human donor with aplastic anemia. This rearrangement joins TRBV7-9 to TRBJ1-5, with D tentatively TRBD1 (5 bases). The material sequenced was sorted CD4+, CD8+, or CD8+CD57+ T cells (not recorded which) from PBMCs. The CDR3, as DNA: TGTGCCAGCAGCGTAGGGACCGACCGCAACCAGCCCCAGCATTTT. As protein: CASSVGTDRNQPQHF.